The 12 T cell receptor beta chains below come from one sample, sequenced in a study of blood T cell repertoires in COVID-19. Clones were read by immunoSEQ multiplex PCR, and TCRdb kept only the in-frame ones, dropping some. The sample holds some 65,000 clones; under 85% are singletons and the top ten take around 5.1%. Sequenced: peripheral blood. Receptor source: a woman aged 70-85 years with acute or convalescent COVID-19.

This rearrangement joins TRBV19 to TRBJ2-7, with 10 positions matching TRBD2. J gave up 9 bases and V 3 bases, and 5 bases lay outside the gene matches. CDR1 and CDR2 from the germline V gene are LNHDA and SQIVND (reference sequence). CDR3 length equals 13 residues. CDR3 in amino acids: CASSISGGAAQYF. DNA for the CDR3: TGTGCCAGTAGTATCAGCGGGGGGGCTGCGCAGTACTTC. Complete variable domain (other parts from reference TRBV19 and TRBJ2-7): DGGITQSPKYLFRKEGQNVTLSCEQNLNHDAMYWYRQDPGQGLRLIYYSQIVNDFQKGDIAEGYSVSREKKESFPLTVTSAQKNPTAFYLCASSISGGAAQYFGPGTRLTVT.

The J gene is TRBJ1-2, the V gene TRBV10-1; D unresolved. Germline V gene lookup returns CDR1 WNHNN and CDR2 SYGVQD (reference sequence). CDR3 length: 15 residues. The germline V and J ends were trimmed by 2 bases and 3 bases, with 13 bases remaining between them. CDR3 amino acids: CASSENAVEDYGYTF. CDR3 sequence (DNA): TGCGCCAGCAGTGAGAATGCAGTGGAGGACTATGGCTACACCTTC.

V and J are TRBV11-3 and TRBJ2-5; D perhaps matches TRBD2 (5 bases). The V end was cut by 0 bases, the J end by 3 bases, with 14 bases between. Looked up from germline, CDR1 is SGHNT and CDR2 is YENEEA. CDR3 length equals 16 residues. DNA of the CDR3: TGTGCCAGCAGCTTAGAAGGAGCTAGCCGGGAAGAGACCCAGTACTTC. Encoded protein: CASSLEGASREETQYF.

Of note for this clone: An end of the junction does not agree with germline; a read error may underlie this. This chain connects TRBV7-3 to TRBJ2-7, with D maybe TRBD1 (6 bases). Germline CDR1 reads SGHTA; CDR2 reads FQGTGA. The CDR3 sequence is 13 residues long. The CDR3 is CASSLDPGALVHF. The DNA for the CDR3 is TGTGCCAGCAGCTTGGATCCAGGGGCGCTTGTTCACTTC.

This rearrangement joins TRBV4-1 to TRBJ2-7; TRBD1 aligns across 7 bases. CDR3 length: 13 amino acids. CDR1 and CDR2 (germline): MGHRA, YSYEKL. J gave up 4 bases and V 9 bases, and 9 bases lay outside the gene matches. CDR3 DNA: TGCGCCAGGGCTACCGGGACAGATTACGAGCAGTACTTC. It yields the protein CARATGTDYEQYF.

This clone was recorded a few times. This rearrangement joins TRBV11-2 to TRBJ1-2; D is uncertain. V was shortened by 1 base and J by 4 bases, with 10 bases between the two germline ends. Germline CDR1 is SGHAT and CDR2 is FQNNGV. The CDR3 is 14 amino acids. CDR3 nucleotide sequence: TGTGCCAGCAGCTTAGGGCCGGGAGGCTATGGCTACACCTTC. Its protein product is CASSLGPGGYGYTF.

This chain joins TRBV29-1 and TRBJ1-2; tentative D call: TRBD1 (5 bases). The V end lost 5 bases, the J end lost 6 bases, and 13 bases lay between the germline ends. Per the germline V gene, CDR1 is SQVTM and CDR2 is ANQGSEA. The length of the CDR3 is 12 residues. Here the CDR3 reads CSVTHRGDGYTF. CDR3 coding DNA: TGCAGCGTTACGCACCGGGGGGATGGCTACACCTTC.

This clone was recorded a few times. The chain joins TRBV4-2 to TRBJ1-2; 9 bases align to TRBD1. The germline V gene encodes CDR1 LGHNA and CDR2 YNFKEQ. V was pared by 4 bases and J by 6 bases, with 0 bases of the junction left unmatched. There are 12 residues in the CDR3. The CDR3 reads CASSRDRDGYTF. The DNA for the CDR3 is TGTGCCAGCAGCCGGGACAGGGATGGCTACACCTTC.

V usage is TRBV3-1 (or the pseudogene TRBV3-2) and J usage is TRBJ1-1; possibly TRBD1 for D (5 bases). The V gene's germline CDR1 is LGHDT and CDR2 YNNKEL (reference sequence). The V gene lost 4 bases and the J gene lost 4 bases, with 10 bases spanning the gap. This CDR3 region has 13 residues. CDR3 loop: CASSLGTGTEAFF. CDR3 nucleotides: TGTGCCAGCAGCCTAGGAACAGGCACTGAAGCTTTCTTT.

This chain uses TRBV7-2 with TRBJ2-1; TRBD2 matches 13 bases. The CDR3 is made up of 14 amino acids. The junction had 6 bases not matched to a gene; V was cut back by 6 bases and J by 10 bases. Germline lookup yields CDR1 SGHTA and CDR2 FQGNSA. The CDR3 protein is CASRLAGGAREQFF. In DNA, the CDR3 is TGTGCCAGCAGACTAGCGGGGGGGGCAAGAGAGCAGTTCTTC.

The V gene is TRBV5-1, the J gene TRBJ2-7, with unresolved D. The germline V gene has CDR1 SGHRS and CDR2 YFSETQ. The CDR3 is made up of 14 amino acids. V was trimmed by 0 bases and J by 3 bases, leaving 10 bases between them. The DNA for the CDR3 is TGCGCCAGCAGCTTGGGTCCAGGCCACTACGAGCAGTACTTC. Translated: CASSLGPGHYEQYF.

V gene TRBV28 combines with J gene TRBJ1-1, with D unresolved. Looked up from germline, CDR1 is MDHEN and CDR2 is SYDVKM. V gave up 6 bases and J gave up 6 bases, with 11 bases separating them. This CDR3 spans 12 amino acids. The CDR3 bases are TGTGCCAGCAGCTTTTCGGGATCTGAAGCTTTCTTT. This translates into CASSFSGSEAFF. The whole variable domain, remainder taken from reference TRBV28 and TRBJ1-1, is DVKVTQSSRYLVKRTGEKVFLECVQDMDHENMFWYRQDPGLGLRLIYFSYDVKMKEKGDIPEGYSVSREKKERFSLILESASTNQTSMYLCASSFSGSEAFFGQGTRLTVV.